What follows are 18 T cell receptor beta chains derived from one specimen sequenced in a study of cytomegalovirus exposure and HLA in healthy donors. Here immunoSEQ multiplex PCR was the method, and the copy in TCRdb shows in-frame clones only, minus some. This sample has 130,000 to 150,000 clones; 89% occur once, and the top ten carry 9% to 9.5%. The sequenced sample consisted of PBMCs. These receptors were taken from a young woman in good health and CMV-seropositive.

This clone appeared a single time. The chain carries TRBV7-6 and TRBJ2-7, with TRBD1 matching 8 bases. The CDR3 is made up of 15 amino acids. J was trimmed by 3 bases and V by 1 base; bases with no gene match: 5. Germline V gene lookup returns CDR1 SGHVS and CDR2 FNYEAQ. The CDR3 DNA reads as TGTGCCAGCAGCTTAGGCAGGGGGCTAATCTACGAGCAGTACTTC. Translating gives CASSLGRGLIYEQYF. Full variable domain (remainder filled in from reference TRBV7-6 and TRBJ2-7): GAGVSQSPRYKVTKRGQDVALRCDPISGHVSLYWYRQALGQGPEFLTYFNYEAQQDKSGLPNDRFSAERPEGSISTLTIQRTEQRDSAMYRCASSLGRGLIYEQYFGPGTRLTVT.

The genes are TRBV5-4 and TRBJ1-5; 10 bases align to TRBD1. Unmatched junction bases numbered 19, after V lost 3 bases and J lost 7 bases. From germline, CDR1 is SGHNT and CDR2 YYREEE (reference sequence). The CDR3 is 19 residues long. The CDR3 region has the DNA TGTGCCAGCAGCTGCCCCACAAGGGACAGGGGAGTCGTATGCCAGCCCCAGCATTTT. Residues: CASSCPTRDRGVVCQPQHF. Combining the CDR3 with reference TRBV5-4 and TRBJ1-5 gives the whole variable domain ETGVTQSPTHLIKTRGQQVTLRCSSQSGHNTVSWYQQALGQGPQFIFQYYREEENGRGNFPPRFSGLQFPNYSSELNVNALELDDSALYLCASSCPTRDRGVVCQPQHFGDGTRLSIL.

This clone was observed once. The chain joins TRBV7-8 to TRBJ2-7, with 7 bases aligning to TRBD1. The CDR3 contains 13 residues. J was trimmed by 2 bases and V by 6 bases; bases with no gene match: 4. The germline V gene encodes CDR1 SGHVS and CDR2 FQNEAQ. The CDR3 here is CASRRQGTYEQYF. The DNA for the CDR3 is TGTGCCAGCAGACGACAGGGCACCTACGAGCAGTACTTC.

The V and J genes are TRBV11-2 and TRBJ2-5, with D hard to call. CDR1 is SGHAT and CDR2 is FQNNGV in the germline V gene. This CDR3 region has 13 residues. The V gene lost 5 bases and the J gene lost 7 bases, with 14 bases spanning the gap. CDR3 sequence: CASSPPMSGTQYF. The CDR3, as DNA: TGTGCCAGCAGCCCTCCCATGAGTGGGACCCAGTACTTC.

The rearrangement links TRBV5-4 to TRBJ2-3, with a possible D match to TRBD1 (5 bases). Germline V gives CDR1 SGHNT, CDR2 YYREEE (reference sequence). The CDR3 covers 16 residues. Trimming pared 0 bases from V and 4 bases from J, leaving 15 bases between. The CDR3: CASSLGRVNSADTQYF. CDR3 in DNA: TGTGCCAGCAGCTTGGGCAGGGTTAATTCGGCAGATACGCAGTATTTT.

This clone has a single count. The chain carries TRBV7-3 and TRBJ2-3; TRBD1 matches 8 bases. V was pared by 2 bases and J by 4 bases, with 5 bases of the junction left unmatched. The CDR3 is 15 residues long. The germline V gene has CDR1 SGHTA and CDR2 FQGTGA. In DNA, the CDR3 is TGTGCCAGCAGCTTAGCCAGGGGGCGGGCAGATACGCAGTATTTT. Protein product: CASSLARGRADTQYF.

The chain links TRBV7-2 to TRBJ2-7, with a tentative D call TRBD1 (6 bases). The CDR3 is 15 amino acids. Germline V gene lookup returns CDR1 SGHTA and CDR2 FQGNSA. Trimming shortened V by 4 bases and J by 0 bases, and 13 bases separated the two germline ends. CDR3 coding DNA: TGTGCCAGCAGCTCCACCCAGGGGAGCTCCTACGAGCAGTACTTC. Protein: CASSSTQGSSYEQYF.

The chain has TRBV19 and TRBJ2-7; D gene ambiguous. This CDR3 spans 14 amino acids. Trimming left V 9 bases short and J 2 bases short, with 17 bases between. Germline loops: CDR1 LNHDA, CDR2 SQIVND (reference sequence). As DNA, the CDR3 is TGTGCCAGCTCAACGGTCCTAGGTCCCTACGAGCAGTACTTC. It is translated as CASSTVLGPYEQYF. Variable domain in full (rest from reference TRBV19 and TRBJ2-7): DGGITQSPKYLFRKEGQNVTLSCEQNLNHDAMYWYRQDPGQGLRLIYYSQIVNDFQKGDIAEGYSVSREKKESFPLTVTSAQKNPTAFYLCASSTVLGPYEQYFGPGTRLTVT.

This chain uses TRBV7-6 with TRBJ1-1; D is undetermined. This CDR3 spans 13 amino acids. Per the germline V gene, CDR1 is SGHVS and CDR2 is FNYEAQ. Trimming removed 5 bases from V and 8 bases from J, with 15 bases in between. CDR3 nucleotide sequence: TGTGCCAGCAGCCCACAGATGACGGTAGAAGCTTTCTTT. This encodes CASSPQMTVEAFF.

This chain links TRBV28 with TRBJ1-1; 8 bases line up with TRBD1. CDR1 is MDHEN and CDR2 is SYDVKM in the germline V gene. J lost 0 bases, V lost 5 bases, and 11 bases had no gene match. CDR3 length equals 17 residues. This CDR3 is CASSGGTGGNMNTEAFF. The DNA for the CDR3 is TGTGCCAGCAGTGGCGGGACAGGAGGCAACATGAACACTGAAGCTTTCTTT.

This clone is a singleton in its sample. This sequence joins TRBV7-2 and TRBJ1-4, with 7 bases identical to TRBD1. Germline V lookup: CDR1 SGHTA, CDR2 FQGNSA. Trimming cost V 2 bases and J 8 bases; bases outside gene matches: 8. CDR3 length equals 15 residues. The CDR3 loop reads CASSLPPGGGEKLFF. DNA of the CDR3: TGTGCCAGCAGCTTACCGCCAGGGGGTGGGGAAAAACTGTTTTTT.

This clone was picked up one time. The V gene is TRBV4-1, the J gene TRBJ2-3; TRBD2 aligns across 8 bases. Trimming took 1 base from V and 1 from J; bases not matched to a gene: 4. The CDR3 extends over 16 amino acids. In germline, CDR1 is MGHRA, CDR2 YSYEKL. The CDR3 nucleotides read TGCGCCAGCAGCCAAGGCCCAGCGGGGGGCACAGATACGCAGTATTTT. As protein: CASSQGPAGGTDTQYF.

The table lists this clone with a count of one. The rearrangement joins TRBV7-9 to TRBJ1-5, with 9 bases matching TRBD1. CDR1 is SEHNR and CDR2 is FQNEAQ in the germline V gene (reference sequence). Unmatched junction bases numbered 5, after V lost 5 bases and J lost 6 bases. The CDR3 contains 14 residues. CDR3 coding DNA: TGTGCCAGCAGCGCAACAGGGGGCAGTCAGCCCCAGCATTTT. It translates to CASSATGGSQPQHF.

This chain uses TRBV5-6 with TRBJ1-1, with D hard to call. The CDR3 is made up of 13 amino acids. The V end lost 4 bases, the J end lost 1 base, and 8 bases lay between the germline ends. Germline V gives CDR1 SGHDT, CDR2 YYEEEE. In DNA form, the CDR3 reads TGTGCCAGCAGCCGGCGGAGGAACACTGAAGCTTTCTTT. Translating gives CASSRRRNTEAFF.

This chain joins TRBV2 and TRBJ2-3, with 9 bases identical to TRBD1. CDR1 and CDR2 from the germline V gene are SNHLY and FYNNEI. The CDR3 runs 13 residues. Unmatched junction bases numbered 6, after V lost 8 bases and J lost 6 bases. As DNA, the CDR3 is TGTGCCAGCGGGGGAGACAGGGGGGATACGCAGTATTTT. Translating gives CASGGDRGDTQYF.

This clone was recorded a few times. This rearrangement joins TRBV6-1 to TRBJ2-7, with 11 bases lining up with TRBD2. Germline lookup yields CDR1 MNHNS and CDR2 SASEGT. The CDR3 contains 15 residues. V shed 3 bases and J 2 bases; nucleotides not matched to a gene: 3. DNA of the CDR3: TGTGCCAGCAGTGATCTAGCGGGGGGCCCCTACGAGCAGTACTTC. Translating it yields CASSDLAGGPYEQYF.

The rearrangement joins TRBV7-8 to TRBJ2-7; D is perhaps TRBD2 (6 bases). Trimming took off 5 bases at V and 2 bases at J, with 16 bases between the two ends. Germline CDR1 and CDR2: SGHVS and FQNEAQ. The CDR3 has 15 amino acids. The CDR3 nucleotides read TGTGCCAGCAGCCTTGGACTATCCAACCCCTACGAGCAGTACTTC. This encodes CASSLGLSNPYEQYF.

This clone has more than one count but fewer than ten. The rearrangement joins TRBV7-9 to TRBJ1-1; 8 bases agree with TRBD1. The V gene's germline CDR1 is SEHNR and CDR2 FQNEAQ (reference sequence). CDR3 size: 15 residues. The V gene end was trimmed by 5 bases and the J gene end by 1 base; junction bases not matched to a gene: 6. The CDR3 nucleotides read TGTGCCAGCAGCCAGGACAGGGCACGGAACACTGAAGCTTTCTTT. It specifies CASSQDRARNTEAFF. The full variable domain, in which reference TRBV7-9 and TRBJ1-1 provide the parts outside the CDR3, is DTGVSQNPRHKITKRGQNVTFRCDPISEHNRLYWYRQTLGQGPEFLTYFQNEAQLEKSRLLSDRFSAERPKGSFSTLEIQRTEQGDSAMYLCASSQDRARNTEAFFGQGTRLTVV.